Listed below are T cell receptor beta chains from one sample, sequenced in a study of cytomegalovirus exposure and HLA in healthy donors. Using immunoSEQ multiplex PCR, the repertoire was profiled, and TCRdb retains in-frame clones only, with some absent. The profile covers 95,000 to 110,000 clones, with roughly a tenth appearing a single time and less than 6% taken by the ten largest. Sample: PBMCs. These receptors came from a man between 35 and 55 years old in good health and CMV-seropositive. The CDR3 runs from the conserved cysteine through the conserved F or W. D genes are given only for firm matches. Only part of the rows carry a size: once, few, many, or a class if the clone is expanded.

CDR3 length | D gene | J gene | clone size | V gene | CDR3 DNA | CDR3 protein
14 | - | TRBJ2-5 | - | TRBV5-6 | TGTGCCAGCAGCCCAGGACAGCTCCAAGAGACCCAGTACTTC | CASSPGQLQETQYF
18 | TRBD2 | TRBJ2-2 | few | TRBV10-3 | TGTGCCATCACTCCGGGACTAGCGGGAGGCCCGAACACCGGGGAGCTGTTTTTT | CAITPGLAGGPNTGELFF
14 | - | TRBJ1-6 | - | TRBV5-1 | TGCGCCAGCAGCTTGGATCAGGGAAGTTCACCCCTCCACTTT | CASSLDQGSSPLHF
17 | - | TRBJ2-6 | few | TRBV19 | TGTGCCAGTAGTATGAGAACAGGTAGCTCTGGGGCCAACGTCCTGACTTTC | CASSMRTGSSGANVLTF
16 | TRBD2 | TRBJ2-4 | many | TRBV6-5 | TGTGCCAGCAGTTCCCTAGCGGGAGGGGCCAAAAACATTCAGTACTTC | CASSSLAGGAKNIQYF
15 | - | TRBJ1-5 | few | TRBV5-1 | TGCGCCAGCAGCCGCGCGACAGGACCTAATCAGCCCCAGCATTTT | CASSRATGPNQPQHF
15 | - | TRBJ2-3 | few | TRBV25-1 | TGTGCCAGCAGTGAAGCGGACCGGGAGTCAGATACGCAGTATTTT | CASSEADRESDTQYF
12 | - | TRBJ2-7 | few | TRBV28 | TGTGCCAGCAGCCCACCACACTACGAGCAGTACTTC | CASSPPHYEQYF
15 | - | TRBJ1-2 | - | TRBV7-2 | TGTGCCAGCAGCTTGGTGTCCGGACAGTACTATGGCTACACCTTC | CASSLVSGQYYGYTF
14 | - | TRBJ2-7 | - | TRBV2 | TGTGCCAGCAGTAACCGCCAGGGGCTTAACGAGCAGTACTTC | CASSNRQGLNEQYF
14 | TRBD1 | TRBJ2-7 | - | TRBV2 | TGTGCCAGCAGACCCGGACAGGGGGCAGTCGAGCAGTACTTC | CASRPGQGAVEQYF
14 | - | TRBJ1-5 | many | TRBV2 | TGTGCCAGCAATCCAGGGAACACCAATCAGCCCCAGCATTTT | CASNPGNTNQPQHF
12 | TRBD1 | TRBJ2-7 | few | TRBV29-1 | TGCAGCGTCGCCAACAGGGGCAACGAGCAGTACTTC | CSVANRGNEQYF
14 | - | TRBJ1-1 | few | TRBV5-4 | TGTGCCAGCAGCCCGGCCAGGGAGAACACTGAAGCTTTCTTT | CASSPARENTEAFF
13 | TRBD2 | TRBJ2-5 | - | TRBV28 | TGTGCCAGCAGTTGGCGGGGGAAAGAGACCCAGTACTTC | CASSWRGKETQYF
17 | TRBD2 | TRBJ2-7 | few | TRBV9 | TGTGCCAGCAGCCCCCGGACTAGCGGGAGGGGTACCTACGAGCAGTACTTC | CASSPRTSGRGTYEQYF
12 | - | TRBJ2-1 | - | TRBV7-2 | TGTGCCAGCAGCTTAAAGGGGGACGAGCAGTTCTTC | CASSLKGDEQFF
16 | TRBD1 | TRBJ2-7 | - | TRBV14 | TGTGCCAGCAGCCAAAAAGATGACAGGGGAACCTACGAGCAGTACTTC | CASSQKDDRGTYEQYF
15 | TRBD2 | TRBJ2-7 | few | TRBV28 | TGTGCCAGCAGTTTAGGACTAGCGGGAACCTACGAGCAGTACTTC | CASSLGLAGTYEQYF
16 | - | TRBJ2-3 | - | TRBV9 | TGTGCCAGCAGCGCAGGACTTACACTGAGCACAGATACGCAGTATTTT | CASSAGLTLSTDTQYF
16 | TRBD1 | TRBJ2-2 | few | TRBV7-2 | TGTGCCAGCAGCCCGACAGGGGGCCGGGACACCGGGGAGCTGTTTTTT | CASSPTGGRDTGELFF
16 | - | TRBJ1-3 | few | TRBV6-5 | TGTGCCAGCAGTTACAATCTGGTGGCCTCTGGAAACACCATATATTTT | CASSYNLVASGNTIYF
18 | TRBD2 | TRBJ2-3 | - | TRBV30 | TGTGCCTGGAGTATAAGCGGGAGGGCCGTGACTTACACAGATACGCAGTATTTT | CAWSISGRAVTYTDTQYF
15 | - | TRBJ2-7 | few | TRBV29-1 | TGCAGCGTTGAACTACCCCCCGGGGAGCGTGGCGAGCAGTACTTC | CSVELPPGERGEQYF
15 | TRBD2 | TRBJ2-7 | few | TRBV5-4 | TGTGCCAGCAGCTTGGGAGGGACTAGGAACTACGAGCAGTACTTC | CASSLGGTRNYEQYF
14 | - | TRBJ2-1 | few | TRBV27 | TGTGCCAGCAGTTTCGGGAGAGGAATAAATGAGCAGTTCTTC | CASSFGRGINEQFF
15 | TRBD2 | TRBJ2-7 | - | TRBV27 | TGCGCCAGCAGTAGCCCGACTAGCGGGAGATACGAGCAGTACTTC | CASSSPTSGRYEQYF
18 | TRBD2 | TRBJ2-2 | few | TRBV28 | TGTGCCAGCAGTTTAGGTCGGGGACTAGCGGGACTTTCACTGAAGCTGTTTTTT | CASSLGRGLAGLSLKLFF
14 | TRBD2 | TRBJ2-5 | - | TRBV11-3 | TGTGCTACCCGGCGGGGGGGTACTCAAGAGACCCAGTACTTC | CATRRGGTQETQYF
19 | - | TRBJ2-2 | - | TRBV27 | TGTGCCAGCAGTTCACCCCAGGGGACGGGGTGGGCGAACACCGGGGAGCTGTTTTTT | CASSSPQGTGWANTGELFF
14 | - | TRBJ1-2 | - | TRBV5-1 | TGCGCCAGCAGCTTTGGGACGGACTACGGGGGCTACACCTTC | CASSFGTDYGGYTF
16 | TRBD1 | TRBJ1-2 | few | TRBV28 | TGTGCCAGCACCATTACGGGGGGACAGGGGATGGGTGGCTACACCTTC | CASTITGGQGMGGYTF
13 | TRBD2 | TRBJ2-2 | few | TRBV4-1 | TGCGCCAGCAGCACGGGAGGGATCGGGGAGCTGTTTTTT | CASSTGGIGELFF
13 | TRBD1 | TRBJ1-1 | - | TRBV6-5 | TGTGCCAGCAGAGGACAGGGGCCTACTGAAGCTTTCTTT | CASRGQGPTEAFF
13 | - | TRBJ1-4 | - | TRBV29-1 | TGCAGCTATAGAAGAGGGCGCGGGGAAAAACTGTTTTTT | CSYRRGRGEKLFF
15 | - | TRBJ2-3 | - | TRBV27 | TGTGCCAGCAGTTTATCGCCAGGTGGCACAGATACGCAGTATTTT | CASSLSPGGTDTQYF
12 | - | TRBJ1-2 | few | TRBV6-5 | TGTGCCAGCAGAGGAGGAAACTATGGCTACACCTTC | CASRGGNYGYTF
11 | - | TRBJ1-2 | few | TRBV9 | TGTGCCAGCAGGAACATCTATGGCTACACCTTC | CASRNIYGYTF
14 | - | TRBJ2-7 | few | TRBV7-9 | TGTGCCAGCAGCCCCACAGTGCCAGTCTACGAGCAGTACTTC | CASSPTVPVYEQYF
15 | TRBD1 | TRBJ1-5 | - | TRBV15 | TGTGCCACCAGCCATCCCGGGACAGGGGATCAGCCCCAGCATTTT | CATSHPGTGDQPQHF
15 | - | TRBJ2-2 | few | TRBV25-1 | TGTGCCAGCAGCCCGCCGGGTCCGAACACCGGGGAGCTGTTTTTT | CASSPPGPNTGELFF
16 | - | TRBJ1-1 | - | TRBV7-8 | TGTGCCAGCAGCATTAGGGGGGGGTCTATGAACACTGAAGCTTTCTTT | CASSIRGGSMNTEAFF
13 | TRBD1 | TRBJ2-5 | few | TRBV6-1 | TGTGCCAGCAGTTCACAGGGGATCGAGACCCAGTACTTC | CASSSQGIETQYF
11 | TRBD1 | TRBJ2-7 | - | TRBV6-5 | TGTGCCACCGGGACAGCTTACGAGCAGTACTTC | CATGTAYEQYF
14 | TRBD1 | TRBJ2-2 | few | TRBV2 | TGTGCCAGCACCGGGACAGAATGGGCCGGGGAGCTGTTTTTT | CASTGTEWAGELFF
15 | TRBD1 | TRBJ1-5 | few | TRBV6-5 | TGTGCCAGCAGTTACGGACAGGGGGGCAATCAGCCCCAGCATTTT | CASSYGQGGNQPQHF
11 | TRBD1 | TRBJ1-2 | - | TRBV28 | TGTGCCAGCAATGACAGGGATGGCTACACCTTC | CASNDRDGYTF
15 | TRBD1 | TRBJ1-3 | - | TRBV5-5 | TGTGCCAGCAGCGGGACAGTTTTCTCTGGAAACACCATATATTTT | CASSGTVFSGNTIYF
18 | TRBD1 | TRBJ1-1 | - | TRBV5-1 | TGCGCCAGCAGCTTGGACCCCGGGACAGGGATAATGAGCGCTGAAGCTTTCTTT | CASSLDPGTGIMSAEAFF
15 | - | TRBJ1-2 | few | TRBV19 | TGTGCCAGTAGTATAGATCTCGGGGTTCGAGGAAGCTACACCTTC | CASSIDLGVRGSYTF
15 | TRBD1 | TRBJ1-1 | - | TRBV7-8 | TGTGCCAGCAGCTTAGGTCGGACAGGGAACACTGAAGCTTTCTTT | CASSLGRTGNTEAFF
13 | - | TRBJ2-5 | few | TRBV11-3 | TGTGCCAGCAGCTTAGCAGGGGCCGAGACCCAGTACTTC | CASSLAGAETQYF
15 | - | TRBJ1-4 | - | TRBV14 | TGTGCCAGCAGCGGGGAGACAGGATATAATGAAAAACTGTTTTTT | CASSGETGYNEKLFF
13 | - | TRBJ2-3 | few | TRBV15 | TGTGCCACCAGCAGAGAGGCCCGGGACAAGCAGTATTTT | CATSREARDKQYF
13 | - | TRBJ1-1 | - | TRBV11-3 | TGTGCCAGCAGCCGACAGGTGAACACTGAAGCTTTCTTT | CASSRQVNTEAFF
15 | TRBD2 | TRBJ2-1 | - | TRBV4-1 | TGCGCCAGCAGCCGGACTAGCGGGGACTACAATGAGCAGTTCTTC | CASSRTSGDYNEQFF